Following are 12 T cell receptor beta chains from one sample sequenced in a study of T cell responses to AZD1222 COVID-19 vaccine. The protocol was immunoSEQ multiplex PCR, while the TCRdb copy is restricted to in-frame clones and leaves out a portion. This table has around 100,000 clones, approximately 96% appearing once. This specimen was peripheral blood, taken on day 0 of AZD1222 vaccination. Source of these receptors: an adult in good health.

This chain links TRBV5-1 with TRBJ2-4, with D perhaps matching TRBD2 (5 bases). V lost 2 bases and J lost 0, with 12 bases in between. In germline, CDR1 is SGHRS, CDR2 YFSETQ. The length of the CDR3 is 16 residues. CDR3 residues: CASSLEGIRAKNIQYF. For the CDR3, the DNA is TGCGCCAGCAGCTTAGAGGGTATTCGAGCCAAAAACATTCAGTACTTC.

This chain connects TRBV7-9 to TRBJ2-5; 8 bases are a match to TRBD2. Trimming took 3 bases from V and 9 from J; bases not matched to a gene: 6. This CDR3 contains 13 residues. Germline V gene data show CDR1 as SEHNR and CDR2 as FQNEAQ (reference sequence). The CDR3 loop is CASSFSSGGAQYF. The CDR3 nucleotides read TGTGCCAGCAGCTTTTCCTCCGGGGGGGCCCAGTACTTC.

The gene calls are TRBV2 and TRBJ1-1; D not certain. Trimming shortened V by 6 bases and J by 0 bases, and 8 bases separated the two germline ends. Germline V gene lookup returns CDR1 SNHLY and CDR2 FYNNEI. This CDR3 has 13 amino acids. Written as DNA, the CDR3 is TGTGCCAGCAGAGGAAGGTTGAACACTGAAGCTTTCTTT. Protein product: CASRGRLNTEAFF. Filled out from reference TRBV2 and TRBJ1-1, the complete variable domain reads EPEVTQTPSHQVTQMGQEVILRCVPISNHLYFYWYRQILGQKVEFLVSFYNNEISEKSEIFDDQFSVERPDGSNFTLKIRSTKLEDSAMYFCASRGRLNTEAFFGQGTRLTVV.

This rearrangement joins TRBV24-1 to TRBJ1-1; perhaps TRBD1 as D (5 bases). Trimming left V 3 bases short and J 4 bases short, with 14 bases between. Germline lookup yields CDR1 KGHDR and CDR2 SFDVKD. CDR3 length: 15 amino acids. CDR3 in DNA: TGTGCCACCAGTGATCCGCGGGGACCGGGCACTGAAGCTTTCTTT. Its translation is CATSDPRGPGTEAFF.

J is TRBJ2-7 and V is TRBV4-2; no clear D. The CDR3 has 13 amino acids. Between the trimmed V and J ends, which lost 1 base and 2 bases, there was a span of 6 bases. Germline values: CDR1 LGHNA, CDR2 YNFKEQ. Written as DNA, the CDR3 is TGTGCCAGCAGCCAAGGGTTGGCCTACGAGCAGTACTTC. Translated, it gives CASSQGLAYEQYF.

The chain combines TRBV28 with TRBJ1-6, with D maybe TRBD1 (5 bases). The CDR3 contains 14 residues. From germline, CDR1 is MDHEN and CDR2 SYDVKM. V dropped 5 bases and J dropped 9 bases, with 14 bases sitting between them. CDR3 sequence (DNA): TGTGCCAGCAGTCCCAGGGTAGGGATTTCACCCCTCCACTTT. Translating gives CASSPRVGISPLHF.

In this sample, this clone turned up once. J is TRBJ2-5 and V is TRBV5-4, with TRBD2 matching over 12 bases. The J segment lost 4 bases and the V segment lost 4 bases, leaving 8 bases of the junction unmatched. CDR1 is SGHNT and CDR2 is YYREEE in the germline V gene (reference sequence). The CDR3 extends over 16 amino acids. CDR3 amino acids: CASSIRTSGAGETQYF. The CDR3 nucleotides read TGTGCCAGCAGCATACGGACTAGCGGGGCGGGAGAGACCCAGTACTTC. The full variable domain, in which reference TRBV5-4 and TRBJ2-5 provide the parts outside the CDR3, is ETGVTQSPTHLIKTRGQQVTLRCSSQSGHNTVSWYQQALGQGPQFIFQYYREEENGRGNFPPRFSGLQFPNYSSELNVNALELDDSALYLCASSIRTSGAGETQYFGPGTRLLVL.

The chain carries TRBV7-2 and TRBJ1-2; D perhaps matches TRBD1 (6 bases). This CDR3 region has 18 residues. V was cut by 2 bases and J by 0 bases, with 19 bases left in between. The germline V gene encodes CDR1 SGHTA and CDR2 FQGNSA. This CDR3 reads CASSLNPGELGTNYGYTF. DNA for the CDR3: TGTGCCAGCAGCTTAAACCCAGGGGAACTAGGGACTAACTATGGCTACACCTTC. The variable domain in full, completed from reference TRBV7-2 and TRBJ1-2, reads GAGVSQSPSNKVTEKGKDVELRCDPISGHTALYWYRQSLGQGLEFLIYFQGNSAPDKSGLPSDRFSAERTGGSVSTLTIQRTQQEDSAVYLCASSLNPGELGTNYGYTFGSGTRLTVV.

This clone came up once. The chain joins TRBV5-6 to TRBJ1-1; tentatively, D is TRBD1 (5 bases). Germline CDR1 reads SGHDT; CDR2 reads YYEEEE. There are 13 residues in the CDR3. V lost 6 bases and J 4 bases, leaving 13 bases between the germline ends. CDR3 coding DNA: TGTGCCAGCACCCCGTGGGGGGGCACTGAAGCTTTCTTT. Its translation: CASTPWGGTEAFF.

V is TRBV13 and J is TRBJ2-4; D is ambiguous. Trimming pared 2 bases from V and 2 bases from J, leaving 7 bases between. Germline-derived CDR1 and CDR2 are PRHDT and FYEKMQ (reference sequence). This CDR3 is built from 14 residues. CDR3 sequence: CASSLIRTKNIQYF. CDR3 DNA: TGTGCCAGCAGCTTAATCAGGACCAAAAACATTCAGTACTTC.

The chain has TRBV5-1 and TRBJ2-1, with 12 positions matching TRBD2. The V and J ends lost 4 bases and 12 bases, in that order; junction bases with no gene match: 11. This CDR3 is 15 amino acids long. The germline gives CDR1 SGHRS, CDR2 YFSETQ. The CDR3 here is CASSPDNGLAGRQFF. Written as DNA, the CDR3 is TGCGCCAGCAGCCCGGATAATGGACTAGCGGGGCGGCAGTTCTTC.

This chain links TRBV18 with TRBJ1-1, with D uncertain. The CDR3 has 15 residues. Deletions cut 3 bases from V and 5 bases from J, with 16 bases between. Germline CDR1 KGHSH, CDR2 LQKENI. The CDR3 DNA follows: TGTGCCAGCTCACCCCTTGGGCCCCCGTGGACTGAAGCTTTCTTT. Translation gives CASSPLGPPWTEAFF.